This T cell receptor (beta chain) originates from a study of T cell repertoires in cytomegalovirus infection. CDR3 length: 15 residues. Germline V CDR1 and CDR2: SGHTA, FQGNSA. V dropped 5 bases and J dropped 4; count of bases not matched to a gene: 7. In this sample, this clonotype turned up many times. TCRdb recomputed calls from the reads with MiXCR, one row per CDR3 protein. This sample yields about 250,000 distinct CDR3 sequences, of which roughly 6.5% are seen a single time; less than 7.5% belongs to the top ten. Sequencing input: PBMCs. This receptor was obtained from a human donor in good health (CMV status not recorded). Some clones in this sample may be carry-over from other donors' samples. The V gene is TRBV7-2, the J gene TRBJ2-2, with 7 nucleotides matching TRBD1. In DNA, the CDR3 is TGTGCCAGCAGCCTTCGGGACAGATTCACCGGGGAGCTGTTTTTT. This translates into CASSLRDRFTGELFF.